The 30 T cell receptor beta chains below were found in one sample sequenced in a study of beta chain features in type 1 diabetes. Study-level results: People with Type 1 diabetes carried modestly yet significantly shorter TCRB CDR3s in all four CD4+ subsets.

Reverse transcribing all isolated RNA meant expressed TCRB transcripts were sequenced. Here immunoSEQ multiplex PCR was the method, and the copy in TCRdb shows in-frame clones only, minus some. Seen here are around 690,000 clones, about an eighth observed once, and the top ten hold 0.095% to 0.15%. These TCRs are of unknown antigen specificity. The sample consisted of naive CD4+ T cells from blood. The receptors were sampled from a man aged 25-45 years with type 1 diabetes.

The chain carries TRBV4-2 and TRBJ2-5, with D unclear. CDR3 size: 17 residues. Germline CDR1 reads LGHNA; CDR2 reads YNFKEQ. V was cut by 4 bases and J by 0 bases, with 18 bases left in between. The CDR3 DNA sequence: TGTGCCAGCAGCCCCTCCGTGTTCGGGCGGTACCAAGAGACCCAGTACTTC. Encoded protein: CASSPSVFGRYQETQYF.

The sample holds a few counts of this clone. This chain connects TRBV6-5 to TRBJ1-1; no clear D gene. Germline lookup yields CDR1 MNHEY and CDR2 SVGAGI. The germline V and J ends were trimmed by 5 bases and 7 bases, with 11 bases remaining between them. The CDR3 has 12 residues. CDR3 coding DNA: TGTGCCAGCAGTGATCGTCGGGGTGAAGCTTTCTTT. Protein product: CASSDRRGEAFF.

There are a few counts of this clone. J is TRBJ2-5 and V is TRBV19; maybe TRBD1 (6 bases). Trimming took 4 bases from V and 0 from J, leaving 6 bases between them. This CDR3 has 13 residues. CDR1 is LNHDA, CDR2 SQIVND, per germline (reference sequence). The CDR3 nucleotides are TGTGCCAGTAGTACAGGGGACCAAGAGACCCAGTACTTC. Translation gives CASSTGDQETQYF.

This clone showed up just a few times. The chain couples TRBV18 to TRBJ2-6, with a possible D match to TRBD1 (5 bases). Germline CDR1 KGHSH, CDR2 LQKENI. V gave up 0 bases and J gave up 3 bases, with 12 bases separating them. The CDR3 loop spans 17 amino acids. Written as DNA, the CDR3 is TGTGCCAGCTCACCACCGTCAGGGTCGTATGGGGCCAACGTCCTGACTTTC. Translated, it gives CASSPPSGSYGANVLTF.

The sample holds a few counts of this clone. V is TRBV7-2 and J is TRBJ2-5; D possibly corresponds to TRBD1 (6 bases). V shed 0 bases and J shed 1 base, with 12 bases lying between them. Germline-derived CDR1 and CDR2 are SGHTA and FQGNSA. The CDR3 extends over 16 amino acids. CDR3 sequence: CASSLAGGGGQETQYF. As DNA, the CDR3 is TGTGCCAGCAGCTTAGCGGGTGGGGGCGGCCAAGAGACCCAGTACTTC.

The J gene is TRBJ2-1, the V gene TRBV5-6; TRBD2 aligns across 12 bases. This CDR3 contains 16 residues. Looked up from germline, CDR1 is SGHDT and CDR2 is YYEEEE. V lost 4 bases, J lost 5 bases, and 7 bases stayed unmatched. This CDR3 reads CASSTPLAGGDNEQFF. DNA for the CDR3: TGTGCCAGCAGCACCCCACTAGCGGGGGGCGACAATGAGCAGTTCTTC.

The chain links TRBV7-9 to TRBJ1-5; 8 bases agree with TRBD1. CDR3 length: 17 residues. Looked up from germline, CDR1 is SEHNR and CDR2 is FQNEAQ (reference sequence). V lost 3 bases and J lost 3; bases outside the gene matches: 10. The CDR3 region is CASSFGRGRGNNQPQHF. CDR3 bases: TGTGCCAGCAGCTTCGGCAGGGGGCGCGGGAACAATCAGCCCCAGCATTTT.

The chain is built from TRBV7-9 and TRBJ1-1; 9 nucleotides align to TRBD1. V shed 2 bases, J shed 10 bases, and the junction held 11 bases outside the gene matches. CDR1 is SEHNR, CDR2 FQNEAQ, per germline (reference sequence). The CDR3 sequence is 15 residues long. CDR3 sequence: CASSLTSGTGSLAFF. CDR3 in DNA: TGTGCCAGCAGCTTAACGTCCGGGACAGGGTCTTTAGCTTTCTTT.

The genes are TRBV4-2 and TRBJ2-7; 8 bases are a match to TRBD1. Unmatched junction bases numbered 7, after V lost 0 bases and J lost 3 bases. CDR1 LGHNA and CDR2 YNFKEQ come from the germline V gene. The CDR3 runs to 16 residues. Written as DNA, the CDR3 is TGTGCCAGCAGCCAAGAGAGAGGCGACAGGGGCTACGAGCAGTACTTC. Translation gives CASSQERGDRGYEQYF.

This chain links TRBV6-6 with TRBJ2-5; perhaps TRBD2 as D (6 bases). The germline CDR1 and CDR2 sequences are MNHNY and SVGAGI (reference sequence). The CDR3 loop spans 14 amino acids. V lost 0 bases, J lost 5 bases, and 10 bases lay in between. DNA for the CDR3: TGTGCCAGCAGTTACTCGATAGGGAGGGAGACCCAGTACTTC. Protein: CASSYSIGRETQYF.

This chain uses TRBV4-3 with TRBJ1-2, with D possibly being TRBD1 (5 bases). CDR1 is LGHNA and CDR2 is YSLEER in the germline V gene. The CDR3 has 14 amino acids. With 0 bases removed from V and 8 bases from J, the gap between germline ends came to 13 bases. CDR3 in DNA: TGCGCCAGCAGCCAAGATCCCAGGGAATACGGCTACACCTTC. Translating gives CASSQDPREYGYTF.

The rearrangement links TRBV27 to TRBJ1-1; TRBD1 is a possible D gene (5 bases). This CDR3 has 15 amino acids. Germline V lookup: CDR1 MNHEY, CDR2 SMNVEV (reference sequence). The germline V and J ends were trimmed by 3 bases and 4 bases, with 15 bases remaining between them. This CDR3 is CASSFSGTVATEAFF. CDR3 DNA: TGTGCCAGCAGTTTTTCCGGGACGGTCGCCACTGAAGCTTTCTTT.

In its sample, this clone was seen a few times. J is TRBJ2-7 and V is TRBV9; 10 nucleotides align to TRBD1. In germline, CDR1 is SGDLS, CDR2 YYNGEE. The CDR3 sequence is 15 residues long. The ends lost 3 bases at V and 3 bases at J; junction bases unmatched: 6. CDR3 DNA: TGTGCCAGCAGCGCGGAGACAGGGGGCGGCTACGAGCAGTACTTC. Its translation: CASSAETGGGYEQYF.

The chain carries TRBV7-2 and TRBJ2-1; maybe TRBD2 (6 bases). The V gene lost 1 base and the J gene lost 5 bases, with 12 bases spanning the gap. Germline CDR1 and CDR2: SGHTA and FQGNSA. The CDR3 loop spans 15 amino acids. CDR3 amino acids: CASSLVWGRNNEQFF. In nucleotides, the CDR3 is TGTGCCAGCAGCTTAGTTTGGGGGAGGAACAATGAGCAGTTCTTC.

This clone was recorded a few times. The chain combines TRBV7-6 with TRBJ2-2, with TRBD2 matching 8 bases. Per germline, CDR1 SGHVS and CDR2 FNYEAQ. V shed 1 base, J shed 0 bases, and the junction held 7 bases outside the gene matches. The CDR3 spans 18 residues. CDR3 DNA: TGTGCCAGCAGCTTAGAGGGGAAAGCGGGAGCGAACACCGGGGAGCTGTTTTTT. Translating it yields CASSLEGKAGANTGELFF.

The table lists this clone with a few counts. This chain joins TRBV7-9 and TRBJ2-1, with D perhaps matching TRBD1 (5 bases). Trimming took off 3 bases at V and 10 bases at J, with 7 bases between the two ends. The germline V gene encodes CDR1 SEHNR and CDR2 FQNEAQ (reference sequence). The CDR3 has 11 residues. CDR3 coding DNA: TGTGCCAGCAGCTTTCGGACAGAGCAGTTCTTC. This translates into CASSFRTEQFF.

This clone turned up a few times. V is TRBV18 and J is TRBJ2-3; 10 bases fit TRBD1. The CDR3 totals 15 residues. The germline V gene encodes CDR1 KGHSH and CDR2 LQKENI. Losses at the gene ends were 3 bases for V and 3 bases for J; bases not matched to a gene: 3. CDR3: CASSPGTGETDTQYF. The CDR3 DNA follows: TGTGCCAGCTCACCGGGGACAGGGGAGACAGATACGCAGTATTTT.

The rearrangement links TRBV29-1 to TRBJ2-2; no reliable D call. The V gene's germline CDR1 is SQVTM and CDR2 ANQGSEA. The ends were cut back, 3 bases at V and 2 bases at J, with 7 bases in the middle. This CDR3 comprises 13 residues. The CDR3 coding sequence is TGCAGCGTTGACAGGTCCAACACCGGGGAGCTGTTTTTT. Translated, it gives CSVDRSNTGELFF.

This chain uses TRBV5-4 with TRBJ2-5; 7 bases are a match to TRBD1. CDR3 size: 14 residues. V shed 5 bases and J 4 bases; nucleotides not matched to a gene: 8. The germline CDR1 and CDR2 sequences are SGHNT and YYREEE (reference sequence). This CDR3 is CASSTPRQGETQYF. The CDR3 DNA follows: TGTGCCAGCAGTACGCCACGACAGGGAGAGACCCAGTACTTC.

The V gene is TRBV5-6, the J gene TRBJ2-5, with TRBD2 matching over 11 bases. The germline V gene encodes CDR1 SGHDT and CDR2 YYEEEE. This CDR3 is built from 16 residues. The ends lost 2 bases at V and 0 bases at J; junction bases unmatched: 3. CDR3: CASSFETSGDQETQYF. DNA of the CDR3: TGTGCCAGCAGCTTCGAGACTAGCGGGGACCAAGAGACCCAGTACTTC.

Only a few counts were recorded for this clone. This sample includes further DNA sequences coding for the same CDR3. J is TRBJ2-1 and V is TRBV19; D may be TRBD1 (6 bases). The germline V and J ends were trimmed by 2 bases and 1 base, with 9 bases remaining between them. The CDR3 runs to 15 residues. Germline V CDR1 and CDR2: LNHDA, SQIVND (reference sequence). The CDR3 coding sequence is TGTGCCAGTAGTATACTAGGGGGATCCTACAATGAGCAGTTCTTC. Translation gives CASSILGGSYNEQFF. Looking up the rest from reference TRBV19 and TRBJ2-1 gives the full variable domain: DGGITQSPKYLFRKEGQNVTLSCEQNLNHDAMYWYRQDPGQGLRLIYYSQIVNDFQKGDIAEGYSVSREKKESFPLTVTSAQKNPTAFYLCASSILGGSYNEQFFGPGTRLTVL.

A few counts support this clone. This specimen includes other DNA sequences encoding the same CDR3. The CDR3 coding sequence is TGCAGCGTTGGGGAATCCTACGAGCAGTACTTC. It codes for CSVGESYEQYF. V gene TRBV29-1 combines with J gene TRBJ2-7; unclear D gene. V was pared by 4 bases and J by 1 base, with 5 bases between. From germline, CDR1 is SQVTM and CDR2 ANQGSEA. This CDR3 is 11 amino acids long.

This clone turned up a few times. The chain has TRBV23-1 and TRBJ1-1; a possible D gene is TRBD1 (5 bases). TRBV23-1 counts as an open reading frame of uncertain function. The length of the CDR3 is 17 residues. V dropped 6 bases and J dropped 1 base, with 21 bases sitting between them. CDR3 loop: CASRGLYINRGNTEAFF. Here the CDR3 DNA reads TGCGCCAGCAGGGGACTTTATATTAACCGAGGGAACACTGAAGCTTTCTTT.

The genes are TRBV5-4 and TRBJ2-6; the D is unclear. Per the germline V gene, CDR1 is SGHNT and CDR2 is YYREEE (reference sequence). Between the trimmed V and J ends, which lost 4 bases and 0 bases, there was a span of 8 bases. This CDR3 contains 15 residues. CDR3 bases: TGTGCCAGCAGCGGACGACGCTCTGGGGCCAACGTCCTGACTTTC. Translation: CASSGRRSGANVLTF.

This clone was counted a few times. The rearrangement links TRBV5-1 to TRBJ2-5, with TRBD1 as a possible D gene (8 bases). The CDR3 totals 16 residues. Germline values: CDR1 SGHRS, CDR2 YFSETQ. The V end lost 2 bases, the J end lost 4 bases, and 18 bases lay between the germline ends. CDR3 sequence reads: CASSFGQGGGRETQYF. CDR3 nucleotides: TGCGCCAGCAGCTTCGGACAGGGAGGGGGACGAGAGACCCAGTACTTC. Drawing the rest from reference TRBV5-1 and TRBJ2-5, the complete variable domain is KAGVTQTPRYLIKTRGQQVTLSCSPISGHRSVSWYQQTPGQGLQFLFEYFSETQRNKGNFPGRFSGRQFSNSRSEMNVSTLELGDSALYLCASSFGQGGGRETQYFGPGTRLLVL.

This clone appeared a few times. The genes are TRBV5-1 and TRBJ2-1; D is tentatively TRBD1 or TRBD2 (6 bases each). Trimming took 2 bases from V and 4 from J, leaving 13 bases between them. CDR3 size: 15 residues. The germline CDR1 and CDR2 sequences are SGHRS and YFSETQ. This chain's CDR3 is CASSFSGAEYNEQFF. In DNA form, the CDR3 reads TGCGCCAGCAGCTTTTCGGGGGCCGAATACAATGAGCAGTTCTTC.

In this sample, this clone turned up a few times. The chain has TRBV4-3 and TRBJ2-3; D remains unclear. CDR1 is LGHNA and CDR2 is YSLEER in the germline V gene. V dropped 0 bases and J dropped 0 bases, with 7 bases sitting between them. The CDR3 spans 15 residues. The CDR3 reads CASSQESSSTDTQYF. In DNA form, the CDR3 reads TGCGCCAGCAGCCAAGAATCTAGTAGCACAGATACGCAGTATTTT.

Note on this clone: The germline gene is not matched at one end of the junction; a read error may be the cause. Additional DNA sequences in this sample encode the identical CDR3. The chain couples TRBV9 to TRBJ2-3; D gene ambiguous. This CDR3 has 14 amino acids. The germline gives CDR1 SGDLS, CDR2 YYNGEE. CDR3 region: CASSPRTGTDTQYF. The CDR3 DNA reads as TGTGCCAGCAGCCCCCGGACGGGCACGGATACGCAGTATTTT.

This clone was seen more than once but under ten times. The CDR3 is CASSYPGSYGYTF. CDR3 nucleotide sequence: TGTGCCAGCAGTTATCCAGGGTCCTATGGCTACACCTTC. The V gene is TRBV6-5, the J gene TRBJ1-2; perhaps TRBD1 as D (5 bases). The CDR3 is 13 amino acids. Deletions cut 3 bases from V and 4 bases from J, with 9 bases between. Germline V lookup: CDR1 MNHEY, CDR2 SVGAGI.

The chain uses TRBV6-5 and TRBJ2-7; 10 bases fit TRBD1. CDR1 MNHEY and CDR2 SVGAGI come from the germline V gene. The ends lost 8 bases at V and 6 bases at J; junction bases unmatched: 10. The CDR3 covers 14 residues. The CDR3 nucleotides read TGTGCCAGCCGCAGAGGACAGGGGGTCACCGAGCAGTACTTC. Its translation is CASRRGQGVTEQYF.